The 27 T cell receptor beta chains below were found in one sample sequenced in a study of cytomegalovirus exposure and HLA in healthy donors. PCR involved 60 Vbeta and 13 Jbeta primers. The method was immunoSEQ multiplex PCR; TCRdb's version includes in-frame clones alone and lacks a portion of them. The sample carries 230,000 or so clones, around nine tenths recorded once. The sample consisted of PBMCs. The source is a girl aged 2 to 10 in good health and CMV-seronegative.

The V and J genes are TRBV2 and TRBJ2-3; D unresolved. V was pared by 5 bases and J by 7 bases, with 7 bases between. The CDR3 has 11 amino acids. Germline-derived CDR1 and CDR2 are SNHLY and FYNNEI. The CDR3, as DNA: TGTGCCAGCAGTCCTTTGTATACGCAGTATTTT. This sequence encodes CASSPLYTQYF.

This clone appeared a single time. The rearrangement links TRBV27 to TRBJ1-1; D not certain. V lost 5 bases and J 7 bases, leaving 5 bases between the germline ends. The CDR3 consists of 10 residues. Germline CDR1 MNHEY, CDR2 SMNVEV (reference sequence). Here the CDR3 reads CASSDYEAFF. CDR3 nucleotides: TGTGCCAGCAGTGACTATGAAGCTTTCTTT.

This chain connects TRBV18 to TRBJ2-3; 9 bases map to TRBD1. The CDR3 runs 18 residues. V shed 3 bases, J shed 0 bases, and the junction held 10 bases outside the gene matches. CDR1 and CDR2 (germline): KGHSH, LQKENI. The CDR3 region is CASSPRLWTGESTDTQYF. CDR3 in DNA: TGTGCCAGCTCACCCCGCCTTTGGACAGGGGAGAGCACAGATACGCAGTATTTT.

This clone was counted a few times. V gene TRBV6-5 combines with J gene TRBJ1-1; tentative D call: TRBD1 (6 bases). Germline lookup yields CDR1 MNHEY and CDR2 SVGAGI. The ends were cut back, 2 bases at V and 3 bases at J, with 10 bases in the middle. There are 14 residues in the CDR3. The CDR3 DNA reads TGTGCCAGCAGTTACACGGACAGTTACACTGAAGCTTTCTTT. Translation gives CASSYTDSYTEAFF.

The chain has TRBV7-8 and TRBJ1-6; 7 nucleotides agree with TRBD1. In germline, CDR1 is SGHVS, CDR2 FQNEAQ. Trimming removed 5 bases from V and 6 bases from J; junction bases left unmatched: 4. The CDR3 contains 14 residues. The CDR3 spells CASSLGTVNSPLHF. In DNA, the CDR3 is TGTGCCAGCAGCCTAGGGACAGTTAATTCACCCCTCCACTTT. Together with reference TRBV7-8 and TRBJ1-6, the CDR3 gives the full variable domain: GAGVSQSPRYKVAKRGQDVALRCDPISGHVSLFWYQQALGQGPEFLTYFQNEAQLDKSGLPSDRFFAERPEGSVSTLKIQRTQQEDSAVYLCASSLGTVNSPLHFGNGTRLTVT.

Remarks on this clone: The DNA is left out, because the CDR3 cannot be placed on it with certainty; the CDR3 is given as TCRdb lists it. The rearrangement links TRBV2 to TRBJ2-5; the table's D call of TRBD2 was not tested on the DNA. CDR1 and CDR2 from the germline V gene are SNHLY and FYNNEI. The CDR3 adds up to 14 amino acids, both ends counted. The chain's CDR3 is CASILGRGKETQYF.

The chain uses TRBV5-1 and TRBJ1-1, with TRBD1 as a possible D gene (6 bases). The CDR3 length is 13 residues. Trimming took 6 bases from V and 4 from J, leaving 13 bases between them. The germline V gene has CDR1 SGHRS and CDR2 YFSETQ. CDR3 coding DNA: TGCGCCAGCAACATACAGGGTACCACTGAAGCTTTCTTT. Protein product: CASNIQGTTEAFF.

The chain couples TRBV19 to TRBJ2-1, with 9 bases matching TRBD2. Germline V lookup: CDR1 LNHDA, CDR2 SQIVND (reference sequence). V lost 4 bases, J lost 2 bases, and 6 bases stayed unmatched. The CDR3 is 16 amino acids. CDR3 loop: CASSTPSGITYNEQFF. The CDR3 nucleotides read TGTGCCAGTAGTACCCCTAGCGGGATTACCTACAATGAGCAGTTCTTC.

The J gene is TRBJ1-3, the V gene TRBV23-1, with D maybe TRBD1 (5 bases). TRBV23-1 is an ORF, and what it does is uncertain. Between the trimmed V and J ends, which lost 8 bases and 8 bases, there was a span of 7 bases. The CDR3 has 10 residues. The CDR3 sequence is CASGGDTIYF. In DNA form, the CDR3 reads TGCGCCAGCGGAGGGGACACCATATATTTT.

This clone has a single count. The rearrangement joins TRBV20-1 to TRBJ2-5; no firm D call. CDR3 length: 11 residues. Between the trimmed V and J ends, which lost 0 bases and 9 bases, there was a span of 8 bases. The germline V gene encodes CDR1 DFQATT and CDR2 SNEGSKA (reference sequence). The DNA for the CDR3 is TGCAGTGCTAGAGATAACAGTGCCCAGTACTTC. Protein sequence: CSARDNSAQYF.

The chain recombines TRBV5-8 with TRBJ1-6; tentatively, D is TRBD1 (6 bases). Looked up from germline, CDR1 is SGHTS and CDR2 is YDEGEE. Deletions cut 7 bases from V and 4 bases from J, with 18 bases between. The CDR3 length is 16 residues. CDR3 sequence: CASASGEGGYNSPLHF. The CDR3 DNA reads TGTGCCAGCGCCTCAGGGGAAGGGGGTTATAATTCACCCCTCCACTTT.

The CDR3 here is CASSYSRLAGGIEQFF. DNA of the CDR3: TGTGCCAGCAGTTACTCGAGGCTAGCGGGGGGGATTGAGCAGTTCTTC. This chain links TRBV6-5 with TRBJ2-1; 12 bases line up with TRBD2. The length of the CDR3 is 16 residues. The ends lost 0 bases at V and 9 bases at J; junction bases unmatched: 6. Germline CDR1 and CDR2: MNHEY and SVGAGI.

J is TRBJ1-1 and V is TRBV4-2; maybe TRBD1 (5 bases). The CDR3 loop spans 13 amino acids. Trimming removed 6 bases at V and 6 bases at J, with 14 bases between. Germline V CDR1 and CDR2: LGHNA, YNFKEQ. CDR3 loop: CASSDSGIPEAFF. For the CDR3, the DNA is TGTGCCAGCAGTGACAGTGGCATCCCTGAAGCTTTCTTT.

The chain is built from TRBV11-2 and TRBJ2-5, with 7 bases identical to TRBD2. V trimming: 3 bases; J trimming: 5 bases; junction bases outside the gene matches: 3. This CDR3 is built from 13 residues. In germline, CDR1 is SGHAT, CDR2 FQNNGV. The CDR3 sequence: CASSFVGGETQYF. In nucleotides, the CDR3 is TGTGCCAGCAGCTTCGTGGGGGGGGAGACCCAGTACTTC.

The sample holds one count of this clone. The V gene is TRBV5-1, the J gene TRBJ1-1; D might be TRBD1 (5 bases). V was shortened by 1 base and J by 3 bases, with 10 bases between the two germline ends. The CDR3 contains 14 residues. Germline-derived CDR1 and CDR2 are SGHRS and YFSETQ. The CDR3 nucleotides are TGCGCCAGCAGCTTGAGGGGCGCGGACACTGAAGCTTTCTTT. It is translated as CASSLRGADTEAFF.

The rearrangement joins TRBV27 to TRBJ2-7; 9 nucleotides align to TRBD2. Germline CDR1 and CDR2: MNHEY and SMNVEV (reference sequence). The V gene end was trimmed by 5 bases and the J gene end by 5 bases; junction bases not matched to a gene: 10. The CDR3 totals 15 residues. The CDR3 DNA reads as TGTGCCAGCAGTGATAGCGGGAGTGGTTTCCACGAGCAGTACTTC. Protein product: CASSDSGSGFHEQYF.

J is TRBJ1-2 and V is TRBV19, with TRBD1 matching over 9 bases. In germline, CDR1 is LNHDA, CDR2 SQIVND (reference sequence). The CDR3 is 15 amino acids. The ends lost 5 bases at V and 6 bases at J; junction bases unmatched: 10. The CDR3 DNA follows: TGTGCCAGTAGTGAAGCCCTGGGGACAGGGAATGGCTACACCTTC. It yields the protein CASSEALGTGNGYTF.

J is TRBJ1-2 and V is TRBV27; 8 nucleotides match TRBD1. This CDR3 spans 14 amino acids. V lost 6 bases and J lost 0; bases outside the gene matches: 3. Germline CDR1 MNHEY, CDR2 SMNVEV (reference sequence). In DNA form, the CDR3 reads TGTGCCAGCAGCCCGGGACAGGCTAACTATGGCTACACCTTC. As protein: CASSPGQANYGYTF.

The J gene is TRBJ2-7, the V gene TRBV2; TRBD1 agrees at 8 bases. The CDR3 spans 13 residues. From germline, CDR1 is SNHLY and CDR2 FYNNEI. V was clipped by 3 bases and J by 3 bases; unmatched bases: 1. Here the CDR3 DNA reads TGTGCCAGCAGTGAGGACAGGGTCTACGAGCAGTACTTC. It translates to CASSEDRVYEQYF.

J is TRBJ1-1 and V is TRBV10-3; 7 bases match TRBD1. In germline, CDR1 is ENHRY, CDR2 SYGVKD. The length of the CDR3 is 12 residues. J lost 4 bases, V lost 10 bases, and 6 bases had no gene match. CDR3 sequence (DNA): TGTGCCACGACAGGGTCCGGCACTGAAGCTTTCTTT. Translated, it gives CATTGSGTEAFF.

Only one count was recorded for this clone. The chain has TRBV13 and TRBJ2-1, with a weak D call TRBD2 (6 bases). This CDR3 has 17 residues. Looked up from germline, CDR1 is PRHDT and CDR2 is FYEKMQ (reference sequence). Trimming left V 4 bases short and J 3 bases short, with 19 bases between. CDR3: CASSSPGRDFYYNEQFF. The CDR3 nucleotides read TGTGCCAGCAGCTCCCCAGGGCGGGACTTCTACTACAATGAGCAGTTCTTC.

The rearrangement joins TRBV6-1 to TRBJ2-1; 12 bases are shared with TRBD2. Germline CDR1 reads MNHNS; CDR2 reads SASEGT. The V segment lost 7 bases and the J segment 5 bases; nucleotides outside the gene matches: 6. This CDR3 is built from 15 residues. The CDR3 loop is CASKRLAGADNEQFF. CDR3 DNA sequence: TGTGCCAGCAAAAGACTAGCGGGAGCGGACAATGAGCAGTTCTTC.

The J gene is TRBJ1-1, the V gene TRBV19; 11 bases align to TRBD1. The CDR3 is 14 residues long. Unmatched junction bases numbered 4, after V lost 4 bases and J lost 6 bases. From germline, CDR1 is LNHDA and CDR2 SQIVND (reference sequence). CDR3 coding DNA: TGTGCCAGTAGTACCCGGACAGGGGGCCCTGAAGCTTTCTTT. Its translation is CASSTRTGGPEAFF.

The chain's CDR3 is CASSVRDRGTDTQYF. In DNA, the CDR3 is TGTGCCAGCAGTGTCCGGGACAGGGGGACAGATACGCAGTATTTT. The V gene is TRBV6-5, the J gene TRBJ2-3; 11 positions agree with TRBD1. CDR1 is MNHEY and CDR2 is SVGAGI in the germline V gene. The CDR3 is made up of 15 amino acids. With 5 bases clipped from V and 3 bases from J, the junction kept 4 bases outside the gene matches.

The rearrangement uses TRBV28 and TRBJ2-5; 8 bases agree with TRBD2. Trimming removed 4 bases from V and 5 bases from J; junction bases left unmatched: 9. Germline lookup yields CDR1 MDHEN and CDR2 SYDVKM. The CDR3 contains 15 residues. The CDR3 loop reads CASSWVAGPRETQYF. CDR3 coding DNA: TGTGCCAGCAGTTGGGTAGCGGGGCCTAGGGAGACCCAGTACTTC.

This clone was picked up one time. The J gene is TRBJ2-3, the V gene TRBV5-8; D might be TRBD1 (6 bases). The V gene's germline CDR1 is SGHTS and CDR2 YDEGEE. Trimming removed 3 bases at V and 2 bases at J, with 10 bases between. The CDR3 extends over 14 amino acids. The CDR3 bases are TGTGCCAGCAGCTACGGGACAAACACAGATACGCAGTATTTT. Residues: CASSYGTNTDTQYF.

The chain employs TRBV19 and TRBJ2-2, with D uncertain. CDR1 and CDR2 (germline): LNHDA, SQIVND (reference sequence). With 7 bases removed from V and 7 bases from J, the gap between germline ends came to 19 bases. The CDR3 sequence is 15 residues long. CDR3 bases: TGTGCCAGTACCCCCTATTCATCCCTCGGCGGGGAGCTGTTTTTT. Protein product: CASTPYSSLGGELFF.